This TCR beta chain was captured in a study of blood T cell repertoires in COVID-19. About the research overall: Italy, Spain and the United States were the sources of the convalescent and acute COVID-19 samples. T cells, B-cell-depleted T cells, or PBMCs provided the cDNA or gDNA that served as material.

Authors' analysis steps: How many nucleated cells were present was estimated from reference gene primer amplification. Clones were sequenced by immunoSEQ multiplex PCR, and TCRdb holds only the in-frame ones, with some missing. V, J and clone size were drawn from that table, and D and trimming were deduced from the DNA. The sample consists of roughly 120,000 clones, 90% of them appearing once. The CDR3 totals 12 residues. Germline trimming cut 4 bases from V and 6 bases from J; bases unmatched to any gene: 1. The TCR was taken from a human donor with active COVID-19. The donor label of this sample is uncertain. The chain links TRBV12-3 or TRBV12-4 to TRBJ1-1; TRBD1 aligns across 8 bases. The sample was peripheral blood. Here the CDR3 DNA reads TGTGCCAGCAGTTCGGACAGGGCTGAAGCTTTCTTT. It specifies CASSSDRAEAFF.